These 6 T cell receptor beta chains were all obtained from the same sample, sequenced in a study of shared clonotypes between healthy human individuals (dated by TCRdb to about 2020). Receptors were amplified or captured by the immunoSEQ multiplex PCR assay. TCRdb limited this immuneACCESS table to in-frame rearrangements with V and J called. A share of clones is missing; checked studies link under half to unresolved V genes, and the rest is unexplained. This sample holds around 2.1 million clones; 90% to 96% were observed only once. The ten largest clones represent around 0.13% of the sample. The specimen was naive CD4+ T cells sorted from blood. The sample's cell subset or site, from its label and the paper: CD45RA+ positively selected. These receptors were collected from a man aged 18 to 29 in good health.

The CDR3 DNA is TGTGCCTGGAGTTCCCCTGGACAGTCCTACGAGCAGTACTTC. It is translated as CAWSSPGQSYEQYF. The chain links TRBV30 to TRBJ2-7; possibly TRBD1 for D (6 bases). CDR1 and CDR2 from the germline V gene are GTSNPN and SVGIG (reference sequence). V lost 2 bases and J 1 base, leaving 12 bases between the germline ends. The CDR3 is 14 residues long.

This chain connects TRBV6-6 to TRBJ1-3; TRBD1 matches at 11 bases. Germline lookup yields CDR1 MNHNY and CDR2 SVGAGI (reference sequence). J was trimmed by 4 bases and V by 2 bases; bases with no gene match: 4. CDR3 length equals 16 residues. In DNA form, the CDR3 reads TGTGCCAGCAGTTACCCAGGACAGGGGGCGGGAAACACCATATATTTT. It encodes CASSYPGQGAGNTIYF.

Note on this clone: Other DNA sequences in this sample translate to the same CDR3. The V call is TRBV7-2, the J call TRBJ1-4; D not certain. This CDR3 has 11 residues. Trimming removed 3 bases from V and 8 bases from J, with 4 bases in between. Germline loops: CDR1 SGHTA, CDR2 FQGNSA. CDR3 DNA: TGTGCCAGCAGCTTCGGGGAAAAACTGTTTTTT. As protein: CASSFGEKLFF. The complete variable domain, with remaining parts taken from reference TRBV7-2 and TRBJ1-4, reads GAGVSQSPSNKVTEKGKDVELRCDPISGHTALYWYRQSLGQGLEFLIYFQGNSAPDKSGLPSDRFSAERTGGSVSTLTIQRTQQEDSAVYLCASSFGEKLFFGSGTQLSVL.

This chain links TRBV6-5 with TRBJ2-4, with D perhaps TRBD2 (7 bases). Germline CDR1 is MNHEY and CDR2 is SVGAGI. V gave up 1 base and J gave up 3 bases, with 13 bases separating them. There are 16 residues in the CDR3. For the CDR3, the DNA is TGTGCCAGCAGTTACTTGGGGGGAGGGGGCAAAAACATTCAGTACTTC. It translates to CASSYLGGGGKNIQYF.

The chain uses TRBV6-5 and TRBJ2-1; 7 bases match TRBD2. V shed 7 bases, J shed 13 bases, and the junction held 16 bases outside the gene matches. In germline, CDR1 is MNHEY, CDR2 SVGAGI. This CDR3 is built from 14 residues. CDR3 sequence (DNA): TGTGCCAGCACTTCAGCGGGAAACAAAGTGGAACAGTTCTTC. This translates into CASTSAGNKVEQFF.

The chain employs TRBV30 and TRBJ2-7; a weak D match, TRBD2 (6 bases). Trimming removed 4 bases from V and 3 bases from J, with 13 bases in between. Germline CDR1 is GTSNPN and CDR2 is SVGIG (reference sequence). The CDR3 extends over 13 amino acids. The CDR3 coding sequence is TGTGCCTGGAATCGCGGGGAACACTACGAGCAGTACTTC. Translation gives CAWNRGEHYEQYF.